The rows below give T cell receptor beta chains drawn from one sample of a study of T cell responses to AZD1222 COVID-19 vaccine. Using immunoSEQ multiplex PCR, the repertoire was profiled, and TCRdb retains in-frame clones only, with some absent. The table records about 120,000 clones, roughly 92% of them present only once. Sequenced here: peripheral blood, sampled on day 0 of AZD1222 vaccination. These TCRs come from an adult in good health. Both conserved end residues are trimmed from each CDR3. Each record gives: CDR3 length, J gene, V gene, CDR3 protein.

12 | TRBJ1-1 | TRBV5-4 | ASSPIGGNTEAF
11 | TRBJ2-3 | TRBV12-3/TRBV12-4 | ASSFTSEDTQY
12 | TRBJ1-1 | TRBV27 | ASSQNRGATEAF
16 | TRBJ1-5 | TRBV24-1 | ATSDTLGQGRSNQPQH
13 | TRBJ2-2 | TRBV18 | ASSPEEGYTGELF
15 | TRBJ2-1 | TRBV19 | ASSRLAGMVTYNEQF
11 | TRBJ1-1 | TRBV10-3 | ASRWGQVDEAF
15 | TRBJ1-5 | TRBV2 | ASSEHPGTDSNQPQH
15 | TRBJ2-7 | TRBV2 | ASSDPRVGAPSYEQY
11 | TRBJ1-2 | TRBV2 | ASSHDRIYGYT
9 | TRBJ1-1 | TRBV7-9 | ASRRGPEAF
9 | TRBJ2-1 | TRBV2 | ASSETVEQF
13 | TRBJ1-2 | TRBV5-1 | ASSLLEDSNYGYT
13 | TRBJ2-1 | TRBV6-2/TRBV6-3 | ASSQGTSGRNEQF
10 | TRBJ2-5 | TRBV12-3/TRBV12-4 | ASSKTRETQY
12 | TRBJ1-2 | TRBV6-1 | ASSEAPRTYGYT
10 | TRBJ1-2 | TRBV3-1/TRBV3-2 | ASSQTGYGYT
11 | TRBJ1-1 | TRBV9 | ASSVEQGTEAF
10 | TRBJ2-1 | TRBV27 | ASSVPDLEQF
11 | TRBJ1-1 | TRBV6-6 | ASSRPAVTEAF
11 | TRBJ1-2 | TRBV6-2/TRBV6-3 | ASSNTANYGYT
10 | TRBJ1-5 | TRBV12-3/TRBV12-4 | ASRGGFGPQH
10 | TRBJ1-2 | TRBV6-5 | ASRQGEEGYT
13 | TRBJ1-1 | TRBV5-8 | ASSPGQGMNTEAF
13 | TRBJ1-1 | TRBV7-9 | ASSLASVRREAAF
13 | TRBJ2-1 | TRBV19 | ASRGGTLTYNEQF
11 | TRBJ1-4 | TRBV2 | ASSGALKEKLF
11 | TRBJ2-5 | TRBV18 | ASSPLNQETQY
13 | TRBJ2-2 | TRBV18 | ASSSGVQNTGELF
13 | TRBJ2-1 | TRBV10-3 | AISPGTSGYNEQF
15 | TRBJ1-5 | TRBV19 | ASSMVVSPYSNQPQH
11 | TRBJ1-2 | TRBV4-1 | ASSQDPFYGYT
10 | TRBJ2-3 | TRBV30 | AWSSSPNTQY
13 | TRBJ1-1 | TRBV10-3 | AISGGTGKDTEAF
11 | TRBJ1-2 | TRBV11-2 | ASSSGINYGYT
12 | TRBJ2-5 | TRBV27 | ASCPRDLGETQY
13 | TRBJ1-1 | TRBV7-8 | ASTPLRGGDTEAF
12 | TRBJ1-2 | TRBV5-1 | ASSHTGSSYGYT
15 | TRBJ2-4 | TRBV5-1 | ASSPGTSGGSRDIQY
13 | TRBJ2-5 | TRBV11-3 | ASSLEGWSGETQY
15 | TRBJ2-7 | TRBV11-2 | ASRGALRGKGSYEQY
12 | TRBJ1-2 | TRBV28 | ASSLGSLLYGYT
18 | TRBJ1-3 | TRBV13 | ASSPSSTGQGFSLRNTIY
11 | TRBJ2-1 | TRBV19 | ATSTSGKNEQF
12 | TRBJ1-5 | TRBV19 | ASSVDPRGQPQH
12 | TRBJ1-1 | TRBV6-5 | ASSYSRRNTEAF
11 | TRBJ2-7 | TRBV30 | AWRVWEGYEQY
11 | TRBJ1-3 | TRBV29-1 | SVAGGIGNTIY
11 | TRBJ1-2 | TRBV7-6 | ASSPQGGWGYT
10 | TRBJ1-3 | TRBV30 | AWSLQRNTIY
11 | TRBJ1-2 | TRBV18 | ASSPEQGHGYT
11 | TRBJ1-5 | TRBV18 | ASSPGSDQPQH
11 | TRBJ1-1 | TRBV6-5 | ASSNRVGTEAF
12 | TRBJ1-2 | TRBV5-4 | ASSYDQGYYGYT
14 | TRBJ1-1 | TRBV11-3 | ASSSPPGTGRTEAF
12 | TRBJ2-1 | TRBV11-3 | ASSSGLAGGRKF
13 | TRBJ1-6 | TRBV6-5 | ASGRDAYYNSPLH